These 12 T cell receptor beta chains share one sample of origin, sequenced in a study of blood T cell repertoires in COVID-19. Sequencing used immunoSEQ multiplex PCR; TCRdb keeps in-frame clones, though not all of them. The profile shows 200,000 to 250,000 clones, roughly 84% of them singletons. Sequenced input: peripheral blood. Receptor source: a man in his fifties with active or convalescent COVID-19.

The CDR3 nucleotides read TGTGCCAGCAGTTTATACCCCCAAAGCGGGGCTTCGAACACCGGGGAGCTGTTTTTT. As protein: CASSLYPQSGASNTGELFF. The chain employs TRBV28 and TRBJ2-2; TRBD2 matches at 7 bases. V lost 1 base, J lost 0 bases, and 11 bases stayed unmatched. Germline loops: CDR1 MDHEN, CDR2 SYDVKM. This CDR3 has 19 amino acids.

V gene TRBV9 combines with J gene TRBJ2-5, with 10 positions matching TRBD2. The CDR3 loop spans 15 amino acids. CDR1 is SGDLS, CDR2 YYNGEE, per germline. The V gene end was trimmed by 0 bases and the J gene end by 5 bases; junction bases not matched to a gene: 4. CDR3 protein: CASSVGAGGPETQYF. CDR3 sequence (DNA): TGTGCCAGCAGCGTAGGAGCGGGGGGGCCTGAGACCCAGTACTTC.

The V call is TRBV5-6, the J call TRBJ1-1; TRBD1 agrees at 9 bases. This CDR3 is 16 amino acids long. V lost 5 bases, J lost 4 bases, and 12 bases stayed unmatched. Looked up from germline, CDR1 is SGHDT and CDR2 is YYEEEE. The CDR3 sequence: CASSLSTGGFITEAFF. The CDR3 DNA sequence: TGTGCCAGCAGTCTATCGACAGGGGGTTTTATCACTGAAGCTTTCTTT.

The CDR3 nucleotides are TGCAGTGGATCACAGGGGCATGGCTACACCTTC. Its translation is CSGSQGHGYTF. The chain recombines TRBV20-1 with TRBJ1-2; the match to TRBD1 covers 7 bases. V was pared by 7 bases and J by 6 bases, with 5 bases of the junction left unmatched. The germline gives CDR1 DFQATT, CDR2 SNEGSKA (reference sequence). This CDR3 comprises 11 residues.

CDR3 nucleotide sequence: TGTGCCAGCGGCAGGGCCACGGATACGCAGTATTTT. Residues: CASGRATDTQYF. V usage is TRBV2 and J usage is TRBJ2-3; maybe TRBD1 (5 bases). Deletions cut 8 bases from V and 6 bases from J, with 12 bases between. Per germline, CDR1 SNHLY and CDR2 FYNNEI. The CDR3 is 12 residues long.

The CDR3 is CASSRPLGGLYEQYF. The CDR3 coding sequence is TGTGCCAGCAGCCGGCCCCTCGGGGGGCTCTACGAGCAGTACTTC. V is TRBV5-6 and J is TRBJ2-7; possibly TRBD2 for D (7 bases). CDR1 is SGHDT and CDR2 is YYEEEE in the germline V gene. This CDR3 spans 15 amino acids. V dropped 4 bases and J dropped 3 bases, with 17 bases sitting between them. The full variable domain, completed using reference TRBV5-6 and TRBJ2-7, is DAGVTQSPTHLIKTRGQQVTLRCSPKSGHDTVSWYQQALGQGPQFIFQYYEEEERQRGNFPDRFSGHQFPNYSSELNVNALLLGDSALYLCASSRPLGGLYEQYFGPGTRLTVT.

The chain combines TRBV28 with TRBJ1-5; TRBD1 matches 9 bases. The germline CDR1 and CDR2 sequences are MDHEN and SYDVKM. J was trimmed by 0 bases and V by 5 bases; bases with no gene match: 11. The CDR3 length is 18 residues. CDR3 amino acids: CASSRGTGRVPSNQPQHF. Written as DNA, the CDR3 is TGTGCCAGCAGTCGGGGGACAGGGCGGGTTCCTAGCAATCAGCCCCAGCATTTT. The whole variable domain, filled in from reference TRBV28 and TRBJ1-5, reads DVKVTQSSRYLVKRTGEKVFLECVQDMDHENMFWYRQDPGLGLRLIYFSYDVKMKEKGDIPEGYSVSREKKERFSLILESASTNQTSMYLCASSRGTGRVPSNQPQHFGDGTRLSIL.

The chain is built from TRBV30 and TRBJ1-2, with D unclear. The CDR3 has 15 residues. V was cut by 4 bases and J by 11 bases, with 26 bases left in between. CDR1 is GTSNPN and CDR2 is SVGIG in the germline V gene (reference sequence). This chain's CDR3 is CAWTPKDGVAFGYTF. The CDR3 DNA reads TGTGCCTGGACCCCAAAGGACGGGGTGGCCTTCGGGTACACCTTC. Full variable domain (missing parts from reference TRBV30 and TRBJ1-2): SQTIHQWPATLVQPVGSPLSLECTVEGTSNPNLYWYRQAAGRGLQLLFYSVGIGQISSEVPQNLSASRPQDRQFILSSKKLLLSDSGFYLCAWTPKDGVAFGYTFGSGTRLTVV.

The chain couples TRBV9 to TRBJ2-1, with 12 bases aligning to TRBD2. The V segment lost 3 bases and the J segment 3 bases; nucleotides outside the gene matches: 1. Germline V gives CDR1 SGDLS, CDR2 YYNGEE. There are 15 residues in the CDR3. CDR3 in DNA: TGTGCCAGCAGCGCGGGACTAGCGGGCTACAATGAGCAGTTCTTC. Protein: CASSAGLAGYNEQFF.

The rearrangement uses TRBV30 and TRBJ2-5; D ambiguous. The germline V gene encodes CDR1 GTSNPN and CDR2 SVGIG (reference sequence). V lost 1 base and J lost 5, with 5 bases in between. The CDR3 totals 11 residues. The CDR3 sequence is CAWSGRETQYF. Written as DNA, the CDR3 is TGTGCCTGGAGTGGGCGGGAGACCCAGTACTTC.

V is TRBV5-4 and J is TRBJ2-1; the match to TRBD2 covers 11 bases. The CDR3 has 14 residues. V gave up 4 bases and J gave up 4 bases; unmatched junction bases: 1. Germline V gives CDR1 SGHNT, CDR2 YYREEE (reference sequence). CDR3 amino acids: CASSRTSGYNEQFF. For the CDR3, the DNA is TGTGCCAGCAGCCGGACTAGCGGGTACAATGAGCAGTTCTTC.

This clone was found a few times. The genes are TRBV19 and TRBJ1-1, with unresolved D. This CDR3 is built from 13 residues. V was clipped by 7 bases and J by 2 bases, with 11 bases between them. Per germline, CDR1 LNHDA and CDR2 SQIVND (reference sequence). The CDR3 sequence: CASTGLINTEAFF. The CDR3 DNA sequence: TGTGCCAGTACTGGACTGATTAACACTGAAGCTTTCTTT.